This T cell receptor beta chain was identified in a study of CXCR3-negative and CXCR3-positive naive CD8 T cells. Of note for this clonotype: No antigen is known for it.

TRB cDNA libraries were made by UMI-labeled 5' RACE. Following a re-call of the 5' RACE reads, TCRdb has one entry per CDR3 protein and lacks DNA. The sample is made up of 150,000 to 170,000 distinct CDR3 sequences, and the top ten hold nearly 0.5% of it. Study findings and constraints: Both naive subsets had comparably high diversity; memory CD8+ cells much lower. Comparison of naive cells showed more hydrophobic TRB CDR3s in CXCR3-positive than in CXCR3-negative naive cells.

This CDR3 has 12 residues. Looked up from germline, CDR1 is MNHEY and CDR2 is SVGAGI. The clonotype was recovered from a human donor in good health. Some clones in this sample may be carry-over from other donors' samples. The chain combines TRBV6-5 with TRBJ2-2. Material for sequencing was naive CXCR3+ CD8+ T cells from blood. Subset indicated: CD45RO-CCR7+CD27+CD95- naive CD8+ T cells expressing CXCR3 (TNR3+). The CDR3 sequence: CASSYSNRELFF.